A selection of T cell receptor beta chains follows, all from one sample in a study of T cells in Graves' hyperthyroidism and ophthalmopathy. TCRdb reprocessed the multiplex PCR reads via MiXCR and lists one record per CDR3 protein. This sample has around 620,000 distinct CDR3 sequences, with 15% to 20% found just once. The specimen was blood. The source of these receptors is a woman aged 30 to 39 with Graves' hyperthyroidism. The CDR3 runs from the conserved cysteine through the conserved F or W. Size is stated for part of the rows, as once, few or many counts, or as a class when the clone is expanded.

v_call	j_call	clone_size	cdr3_aa
TRBV20-1	TRBJ1-1	.	CSASSGTGGTEAFF
TRBV6-5	TRBJ2-3	.	CASSYSGGLDTQYF
TRBV5-6	TRBJ2-1	.	CASSLVGAVTYNEQFF
TRBV28	TRBJ1-4	many	CASSFPNEKLFF
TRBV6-1	TRBJ2-7	few	CASTLGSSYEQYF
TRBV19	TRBJ2-1	.	CATQYGLEQFF
TRBV27	TRBJ1-6	few	CASSLLEGPDSPLHF
TRBV28	TRBJ1-1	many	CASSKLPAMNTEAFF
TRBV5-1	TRBJ2-7	.	CASSLEAGGSSTYEQYF
TRBV6-1	TRBJ1-5	many	CASSGRGSNQPQHF
TRBV29-1	TRBJ2-3	.	CSVVWGYTQYF
TRBV6-1	TRBJ2-7	many	CASRPPLAGGGYEQYF
TRBV3-1	TRBJ1-1	many	CASSLRQGSVTTEAFF
TRBV28	TRBJ2-5	.	CASSVTGTEQETQYF
TRBV13	TRBJ1-1	many	CASSPLRANTEAFF
TRBV3-1	TRBJ2-7	many	CASRGLAGNEQYF
TRBV7-7	TRBJ2-1	many	CASETKHNEQFF
TRBV2	TRBJ2-3	many	CASAGVPDTQYF
TRBV30	TRBJ2-3	many	CAWSYSGTSTDTQYF
TRBV7-2	TRBJ2-5	.	CASSFKVGTQYF
TRBV10-3	TRBJ2-1	few	CAISGLHNEQFF
TRBV7-2	TRBJ2-3	many	CASSLDVGETDTQYF
TRBV4-2	TRBJ2-7	few	CASSQEQPLSYEQYF
TRBV5-4	TRBJ2-3	.	CASSSGLAGAVGQYF
TRBV12-3/TRBV12-4	TRBJ2-7	many	CASSFLGLARSSYEQYF
TRBV28	TRBJ2-7	once	CASSFLAGALTGEQYF
TRBV29-1	TRBJ1-1	many	CSVDRRLMNTEAFF
TRBV20-1	TRBJ1-6	.	CSASGAGNSPLHF
TRBV29-1	TRBJ2-7	many	CSVEDSLTSGSYEQYF
TRBV10-3	TRBJ2-7	many	CAISLGARLAGSAYEQYF
TRBV6-1	TRBJ1-5	few	CAIRDFFSNQPQHF
TRBV28	TRBJ2-5	many	CASRPTRVSLETQYF
TRBV12-3/TRBV12-4	TRBJ2-1	many	CASSFRSSGINEQFF
TRBV5-1	TRBJ2-7	many	CASSLEGEQYF
TRBV3-1	TRBJ2-1	many	CASRAGTGGWDEQFF
TRBV28	TRBJ1-6	few	CASSLPGITSPLHF
TRBV15	TRBJ1-2	.	CATQRDRGRDGYTF
TRBV4-1	TRBJ2-7	.	CASSQDLAGADEQYF
TRBV10-3	TRBJ1-1	few	CATGKELKNTEAFF
TRBV5-6	TRBJ1-4	many	CASSSGEKLFF
TRBV29-1	TRBJ2-1	.	CSVPGLALNEQFF
TRBV29-1	TRBJ2-2	few	CSVGGQQGATGELFF
TRBV20-1	TRBJ2-7	many	CSAKTSRQREGSYEQYF
TRBV28	TRBJ1-1	many	CASSSPGQGTARETEAFF
TRBV6-2/TRBV6-3	TRBJ2-5	many	CASSYAGVETQYF
TRBV4-1	TRBJ2-1	few	CASSQVWSVSSYNEQFF
TRBV30	TRBJ1-5	.	CAWSGQGLYNQPQHF
TRBV7-2	TRBJ1-4	many	CASSQQGWKLFF
TRBV9	TRBJ2-1	.	CASSVDGRSSYNEQFF
TRBV12-3/TRBV12-4	TRBJ1-6	many	CASSSRTGGGSPLHF
TRBV2	TRBJ2-1	many	CASSRPGQGNEQFF
TRBV28	TRBJ1-5	few	CASNAGQTNQPQHF